A selection of T cell receptor beta chains follows, all from one sample in a study of cytomegalovirus exposure and HLA in healthy donors. TCRdb's table, derived via immunoSEQ multiplex PCR, lists solely in-frame clones and lacks some. The table lists 150,000 to 200,000 clones, 82% of them singletons. Material for sequencing was PBMCs. Receptor source: a girl between 10 and 17 years old in good health and CMV-seropositive. Each CDR3 is given with its conserved first and last residue. D genes are given only for firm matches. A row's size may be missing; if present it is once, few, many or a size class.

CDR3	DNA	J	size	D	V
CASSFPTGRFGNQPQHF	TGTGCCAGCAGTTTCCCGACAGGGCGATTTGGCAATCAGCCCCAGCATTTT	TRBJ1-5	.	TRBD1	TRBV28
CASSLDRVAEQYF	TGTGCCAGTTCCCTTGACAGGGTGGCTGAGCAGTACTTC	TRBJ2-7	.	TRBD1	TRBV2
CSVTLGHPSSYEQYF	TGCAGCGTTACCCTGGGGCACCCGAGCTCCTACGAGCAGTACTTC	TRBJ2-7	.	.	TRBV29-1
CASSLAGSTGELFF	TGTGCCAGCAGCTTAGCAGGGAGCACCGGGGAGCTGTTTTTT	TRBJ2-2	.	.	TRBV7-9
CASSPPSGRYNEQFF	TGTGCCAGCTCACCCCCTAGCGGGAGGTACAATGAGCAGTTCTTC	TRBJ2-1	.	TRBD2	TRBV18
CASSEIAGPQPQHF	TGTGCCAGCAGTGAAATAGCAGGGCCCCAGCCCCAGCATTTT	TRBJ1-5	.	.	TRBV6-1
CASSHLTGAGNTIYF	TGTGCCAGCAGTCACTTGACAGGGGCCGGAAACACCATATATTTT	TRBJ1-3	.	TRBD1	TRBV6-6
CATGNGLGNTIYF	TGTGCCACCGGGAACGGGCTTGGAAACACCATATATTTT	TRBJ1-3	.	.	TRBV6-1
CASSEMETGGHEQYF	TGTGCCAGCAGTGAAATGGAGACAGGAGGTCACGAGCAGTACTTC	TRBJ2-7	.	.	TRBV6-1
CAISESGGSERGYTF	TGTGCCATCAGTGAGTCCGGAGGGAGCGAACGGGGCTACACCTTC	TRBJ1-2	.	.	TRBV10-3
CSVGQGNSDTQYF	TGCAGCGTAGGACAGGGGAATTCAGATACGCAGTATTTT	TRBJ2-3	.	TRBD1	TRBV29-1
CALKSLVSPGNEQFF	TGTGCCCTAAAAAGTCTCGTGAGCCCGGGGAATGAGCAGTTCTTC	TRBJ2-1	.	.	TRBV30
CASSVGSGGNHGNTIYF	TGTGCCAGCAGCGTAGGATCCGGGGGTAATCATGGAAACACCATATATTTT	TRBJ1-3	.	.	TRBV9
CASSQPLAGVYNEQFF	TGCGCCAGCAGCCAGCCTCTAGCGGGGGTATACAATGAGCAGTTCTTC	TRBJ2-1	.	TRBD2	TRBV4-1
CASSLGSTSGANVLTF	TGTGCCAGCAGTTTAGGGAGTACCTCTGGGGCCAACGTCCTGACTTTC	TRBJ2-6	once	.	TRBV28
CASSDFGYEQYF	TGTGCCAGCAGTGATTTCGGGTACGAGCAGTACTTC	TRBJ2-7	few	.	TRBV25-1
CASSPGLAGGLIDTQYF	TGCGCCAGCAGCCCCGGACTAGCGGGGGGGCTGATAGATACGCAGTATTTT	TRBJ2-3	.	TRBD2	TRBV4-3
CASNLAGGWGNTGELFF	TGTGCCAGCAATCTAGCGGGAGGGTGGGGTAACACCGGGGAGCTGTTTTTT	TRBJ2-2	few	TRBD2	TRBV2
CASSLAQGITGELFF	TGCGCCAGCAGCTTGGCCCAGGGAATCACCGGGGAGCTGTTTTTT	TRBJ2-2	.	.	TRBV5-1
CASIVGTGEEKLFF	TGTGCCAGCATCGTCGGGACAGGGGAGGAAAAACTGTTTTTT	TRBJ1-4	few	TRBD1	TRBV6-5
CASSPGLAGAFETQYF	TGTGCCAGCAGCCCGGGACTAGCGGGAGCATTTGAGACCCAGTACTTC	TRBJ2-5	.	TRBD2	TRBV7-2
CASSRTSPDTQYF	TGTGCCAGCAGTAGGACTAGTCCAGATACGCAGTATTTT	TRBJ2-3	once	TRBD2	TRBV6-6
CASRWGPTSGNTIYF	TGTGCCAGCAGGTGGGGCCCTACTTCTGGAAACACCATATATTTT	TRBJ1-3	.	.	TRBV5-6
CASSVDEGASTGELFF	TGTGCCAGCAGCGTAGATGAGGGGGCGAGCACCGGGGAGCTGTTTTTT	TRBJ2-2	once	TRBD1	TRBV9
CASSSMWTGSSTEAFF	TGCGCCAGCAGCTCTATGTGGACAGGGTCCAGCACTGAAGCTTTCTTT	TRBJ1-1	.	TRBD1	TRBV5-1
CASRGAPKGNTEAFF	TGTGCCAGCAGGGGGGCTCCGAAAGGGAACACTGAAGCTTTCTTT	TRBJ1-1	.	.	TRBV2
CASGIQGYYGYTF	TGTGCCAGCGGAATACAGGGCTACTATGGCTACACCTTC	TRBJ1-2	.	.	TRBV27
CAIAGTYYGYTF	TGTGCCATCGCCGGGACATACTATGGCTACACCTTC	TRBJ1-2	few	.	TRBV10-3
CASSESGLAVKLYNEQFF	TGTGCCAGCAGCGAATCGGGACTAGCGGTTAAACTTTACAATGAGCAGTTCTTC	TRBJ2-1	.	TRBD2	TRBV9
CASSARQGEKTQYF	TGTGCCAGCAGCGCTAGACAGGGTGAGAAGACCCAGTACTTC	TRBJ2-5	.	TRBD1	TRBV9
CASSQADRGRGGYTF	TGTGCCAGCAGCCAGGCCGACAGGGGGCGGGGAGGCTACACCTTC	TRBJ1-2	few	TRBD1	TRBV4-2
CASRGDRGAYNEQFF	TGTGCCAGCAGGGGGGACAGGGGCGCCTACAATGAGCAGTTCTTC	TRBJ2-1	.	TRBD1	TRBV6-5
CAISESGRGVYNEQFF	TGTGCCATCAGTGAGTCAGGGCGGGGGGTCTACAATGAGCAGTTCTTC	TRBJ2-1	.	TRBD2	TRBV10-3
CASSPANRGVEQYF	TGTGCCAGCTCACCGGCAAACAGGGGTGTCGAGCAGTACTTC	TRBJ2-7	.	TRBD1	TRBV18
CASGTNNNYEQYF	TGTGCCAGCGGGACAAATAATAACTACGAGCAGTACTTC	TRBJ2-7	.	.	TRBV28
CASSLGGGNYGYTF	TGTGCCAGCAGCTTGGGAGGAGGGAACTATGGCTACACCTTC	TRBJ1-2	.	.	TRBV7-2
CAISEARGGQPQHF	TGTGCCATCAGTGAGGCCCGGGGAGGACAGCCCCAGCATTTT	TRBJ1-5	.	.	TRBV10-3
CASKPGQGYGYTF	TGTGCCAGCAAACCGGGACAGGGCTATGGCTACACCTTC	TRBJ1-2	.	TRBD1	TRBV5-4
CASRSNTGQNQPQHF	TGTGCAAGTCGCTCGAATACCGGACAGAATCAGCCCCAGCATTTT	TRBJ1-5	.	.	TRBV12-2
CASSPGGTSGNTIYF	TGCGCCAGCAGCCCCGGTGGGACATCCGGAAACACCATATATTTT	TRBJ1-3	.	.	TRBV5-1
CASSLRSGDYGYTF	TGTGCCAGCAGCTTAAGGTCAGGGGACTATGGCTACACCTTC	TRBJ1-2	once	.	TRBV7-2
CASSRRDRQNTEAFF	TGTGCCAGCAGCCGCCGGGACAGACAGAACACTGAAGCTTTCTTT	TRBJ1-1	.	TRBD1	TRBV4-2
CASSSGQGWGSEAFF	TGTGCCAGCAGTTCTGGACAGGGGTGGGGATCTGAAGCTTTCTTT	TRBJ1-1	.	TRBD1	TRBV6-5
CASQSSGNTIYF	TGTGCCAGCCAATCCTCTGGAAACACCATATATTTT	TRBJ1-3	.	.	TRBV2
CASSFRSGGPETQYF	TGTGCCAGCAGCTTTCGGAGCGGGGGCCCAGAGACCCAGTACTTC	TRBJ2-5	.	TRBD2	TRBV5-4
CASSFGGARTGELFF	TGTGCCAGCAGCTTCGGGGGGGCCCGGACCGGGGAGCTGTTTTTT	TRBJ2-2	once	TRBD2	TRBV7-2
CAIRTTSGGADEQFF	TGTGCCATCAGAACGACTAGCGGGGGGGCTGATGAGCAGTTCTTC	TRBJ2-1	.	TRBD2	TRBV10-3
CASSSTLGTGGYEQYF	TGCGCCAGCAGTAGCACGTTGGGGACAGGGGGCTACGAGCAGTACTTC	TRBJ2-7	many	TRBD1	TRBV5-1
CASSLDFQALGELFF	TGTGCCAGCTCACTGGACTTCCAGGCCCTCGGGGAGCTGTTTTTT	TRBJ2-2	.	.	TRBV18
CSVEIDRDGGYGYTF	TGCAGCGTTGAAATCGACAGGGACGGCGGCTATGGCTACACCTTC	TRBJ1-2	.	TRBD1	TRBV29-1
CSVGGGSSELYNEQFF	TGCAGCGTTGGGGGAGGCTCTAGCGAGCTCTACAATGAGCAGTTCTTC	TRBJ2-1	.	.	TRBV29-1
CASSLAGTEETQYF	TGCGCCAGCAGCTTGGCGGGGACTGAAGAGACCCAGTACTTC	TRBJ2-5	.	.	TRBV5-1
CASSVGSSYNEQFF	TGTGCCAGCAGCGTAGGGAGCTCCTACAATGAGCAGTTCTTC	TRBJ2-1	.	.	TRBV9
CASNGGAETQYF	TGTGCCAGCAACGGGGGGGCCGAGACCCAGTACTTC	TRBJ2-5	.	TRBD2	TRBV2
CASSVGGVLQETQYF	TGTGCCAGCAGTGTTGGGGGGGTCCTTCAAGAGACCCAGTACTTC	TRBJ2-5	.	TRBD2	TRBV2
CASSFQLAVFF	TGTGCCAGCAGTTTTCAGCTAGCGGTGTTCTTC	TRBJ2-1	.	TRBD2	TRBV28
CASSPQPGGSGVNTEAFF	TGTGCCAGCAGCCCACAGCCAGGGGGGTCCGGAGTGAACACTGAAGCTTTCTTT	TRBJ1-1	.	TRBD1	TRBV9
CATRLDRLTEAFF	TGTGCCACCAGATTAGACAGGCTCACTGAAGCTTTCTTT	TRBJ1-1	few	.	TRBV15
CASSYDRGDGYTF	TGTGCCAGCAGTTACGACAGGGGGGATGGCTACACCTTC	TRBJ1-2	.	TRBD1	TRBV6-6